The clone carrying this TCR beta chain has a handful of counts. Its antigen is not identified. Germline trimming cut 2 bases from V and 3 bases from J; bases unmatched to any gene: 10. CDR1 and CDR2 (germline): SGHTA, FQGNSA. The CDR3 contains 17 residues. Treatment described: approximately 10-day PBMC culture with coronavirus spike peptide pools or control peptides (ViraFEST assay). ViraFEST used peptide pools to expand antigen-specific T cells, then sequenced TCRs. Per well, around 2 million PBMCs were cultured in the presence of around 11 IU/ml IL-2 and approximately 10 ug/ml peptide pools. These data are taken from a study of vaccination and CD4 T cells after COVID-19. Study in general: Six males and four females, two Hispanic, made up the convalescents.

Cultured CD4+ T cell DNA underwent sequencing with the Oncomine TCR Beta short-read assay. Each CDR3 protein is one row after TCRdb ran MiXCR on the PCR reads. This sample has about 20,000 distinct CDR3 sequences; around 48% occur once, and the top ten carry around 2.6%. The V call is TRBV7-2, the J call TRBJ1-5; 7 bases align to TRBD1. The sequencing here drew on CD4+ T cells from blood, cultured in vitro, taken after SARS-CoV-2 vaccination. The origin of this receptor is a human donor who had recovered from COVID-19. CDR3 sequence: CASSLYGPGQFNQPQHF. Here the CDR3 DNA reads TGTGCCAGCAGCTTATATGGCCCGGGACAGTTCAATCAGCCCCAGCATTTT.